The 30 T cell receptor beta chains reported below all come from one sample, sequenced in a study of blood T cell repertoires in COVID-19. Sequencing used immunoSEQ multiplex PCR; TCRdb keeps in-frame clones, though not all of them. The data contain approximately 94,000 clones, around four fifths of them singletons. Specimen: peripheral blood. Every receptor here comes from a man aged 50 or older with active or convalescent COVID-19.

The V and J genes are TRBV11-3 and TRBJ1-6, with a tentative D call TRBD1 (5 bases). Trimming left V 3 bases short and J 10 bases short, with 13 bases between. The CDR3 is made up of 14 amino acids. CDR1 and CDR2 (germline): SGHNT, YENEEA. CDR3 in DNA: TGTGCCAGCAGCTTCGGTCTTCGGGGGTCACCCCTCCACTTT. This translates into CASSFGLRGSPLHF.

This clone was picked up one time. The chain carries TRBV4-2 and TRBJ2-7, with TRBD2 identical over 14 bases. Looked up from germline, CDR1 is LGHNA and CDR2 is YNFKEQ. The trim removed 1 base at V and 0 bases at J, leaving 2 bases unmatched. This CDR3 is built from 17 residues. The CDR3 protein is CASSQVGTSGSSYEQYF. In DNA form, the CDR3 reads TGTGCCAGCAGCCAAGTAGGGACTAGCGGGAGCTCCTACGAGCAGTACTTC.

This sequence joins TRBV24-1 and TRBJ2-3; tentative D call: TRBD1 (5 bases). V lost 4 bases to trimming and J lost 0 bases, with 10 bases between them. Germline V gene data show CDR1 as KGHDR and CDR2 as SFDVKD. The CDR3 contains 15 residues. The CDR3 bases are TGTGCCACCAGTGACCCCGGACAAAGCACAGATACGCAGTATTTT. It specifies CATSDPGQSTDTQYF.

The genes are TRBV6-5 and TRBJ2-5; 10 bases are a match to TRBD1. This CDR3 has 15 residues. V lost 5 bases and J lost 1; bases outside the gene matches: 4. The V gene's germline CDR1 is MNHEY and CDR2 SVGAGI. CDR3 in amino acids: CASSRRDRGQETQYF. The CDR3 nucleotides read TGTGCCAGCAGTAGACGGGACAGGGGCCAAGAGACCCAGTACTTC.

V is TRBV6-6 and J is TRBJ1-1, with a tentative D call TRBD1 (5 bases). Germline assignment: CDR1 MNHNY and CDR2 SVGAGI (reference sequence). The length of the CDR3 is 13 residues. Between the trimmed V and J ends, which lost 2 bases and 4 bases, there was a span of 8 bases. The CDR3 is CASSYGGSTEAFF. DNA of the CDR3: TGTGCCAGCAGTTACGGGGGGTCCACTGAAGCTTTCTTT.

The J gene is TRBJ2-7, the V gene TRBV3-1 (or the pseudogene TRBV3-2), with D perhaps TRBD2 (6 bases). Germline lookup yields CDR1 LGHDT and CDR2 YNNKEL (reference sequence). There are 13 residues in the CDR3. V lost 4 bases, J lost 4 bases, and 11 bases lay in between. DNA for the CDR3: TGTGCCAGCAGCCCGGGACTGCCGTACGAGCAGTACTTC. Encoded protein: CASSPGLPYEQYF.

This chain links TRBV19 with TRBJ1-2; D not certain. The CDR3 contains 13 residues. Deletions cut 5 bases from V and 9 bases from J, with 16 bases between. The V gene's germline CDR1 is LNHDA and CDR2 SQIVND (reference sequence). This CDR3 is CASSPGGRARYTF. The CDR3 bases are TGTGCCAGTAGTCCTGGAGGACGGGCTCGCTACACCTTC. Full variable domain (missing parts from reference TRBV19 and TRBJ1-2): DGGITQSPKYLFRKEGQNVTLSCEQNLNHDAMYWYRQDPGQGLRLIYYSQIVNDFQKGDIAEGYSVSREKKESFPLTVTSAQKNPTAFYLCASSPGGRARYTFGSGTRLTVV.

V usage is TRBV18 and J usage is TRBJ2-7; TRBD1 agrees at 7 bases. V lost 2 bases and J lost 6; bases outside the gene matches: 13. Germline values: CDR1 KGHSH, CDR2 LQKENI. The CDR3 totals 16 residues. The CDR3 region has the DNA TGTGCCAGCTCACCAAGGGACAGTTTCCCTGAGCCCGAGCAGTACTTC. It specifies CASSPRDSFPEPEQYF.

The V and J genes are TRBV9 and TRBJ2-3; D gene ambiguous. The CDR3 has 13 residues. Trimming stripped 4 bases from V and 4 bases from J, with 10 bases between. Looked up from germline, CDR1 is SGDLS and CDR2 is YYNGEE. CDR3 nucleotide sequence: TGTGCCAGCAGCCTCCGTCCAGCAGATACGCAGTATTTT. Protein: CASSLRPADTQYF.

The rearrangement joins TRBV6-5 to TRBJ1-1, with TRBD1 matching 8 bases. The CDR3 is 15 residues long. The ends lost 5 bases at V and 1 base at J; junction bases unmatched: 6. Germline values: CDR1 MNHEY, CDR2 SVGAGI. CDR3 residues: CASSIHTGGNTEAFF. The CDR3 coding sequence is TGTGCCAGCAGTATTCACACAGGGGGGAACACTGAAGCTTTCTTT.

The chain employs TRBV18 and TRBJ1-5; TRBD1 might be the D (5 bases). CDR3 length: 14 amino acids. Per germline, CDR1 KGHSH and CDR2 LQKENI. The V end was cut by 0 bases, the J end by 5 bases, with 8 bases between. The CDR3 here is CASSPPWGDQPQHF. The DNA for the CDR3 is TGTGCCAGCTCACCACCGTGGGGCGATCAGCCCCAGCATTTT.

The chain is built from TRBV24-1 and TRBJ2-1; TRBD2 matches 11 bases. The ends lost 1 base at V and 5 bases at J; junction bases unmatched: 9. Germline lookup yields CDR1 KGHDR and CDR2 SFDVKD. The CDR3 spans 18 residues. The CDR3 nucleotides are TGTGCCACCAGTGATTTAGGGACTAGCGGCCCACCCCACAATGAGCAGTTCTTC. This sequence encodes CATSDLGTSGPPHNEQFF.

This sequence joins TRBV7-3 and TRBJ2-3, with a possible D match to TRBD2 (6 bases). CDR1 SGHTA and CDR2 FQGTGA come from the germline V gene. V lost 5 bases, J lost 2 bases, and 11 bases lay in between. The CDR3 is made up of 14 amino acids. CDR3 sequence (DNA): TGTGCCAGCAGCCCGGGGGTTTCCACAGATACGCAGTATTTT. Its translation: CASSPGVSTDTQYF.

This clone has only a few counts. The rearrangement joins TRBV24-1 to TRBJ2-7; a weak D match, TRBD1 (5 bases). In germline, CDR1 is KGHDR, CDR2 SFDVKD. V was clipped by 4 bases and J by 9 bases, with 15 bases between them. This CDR3 has 13 amino acids. This chain's CDR3 is CATSERQGRGQYF. The CDR3 nucleotides read TGTGCCACCAGTGAAAGGCAGGGAAGAGGGCAGTACTTC.

The V and J genes are TRBV10-3 and TRBJ1-1; 7 nucleotides match TRBD1. Trimming took 10 bases from V and 2 from J; bases not matched to a gene: 13. CDR3 length: 15 amino acids. Germline V lookup: CDR1 ENHRY, CDR2 SYGVKD. CDR3 residues: CASQKSTGTNTEAFF. The DNA for the CDR3 is TGTGCCAGCCAGAAGTCGACAGGGACCAACACTGAAGCTTTCTTT.

V and J are TRBV6-5 and TRBJ2-3, with 7 bases lining up with TRBD2. The CDR3 has 14 residues. Trimming took 8 bases from V and 6 from J; bases not matched to a gene: 11. Germline V gene data show CDR1 as MNHEY and CDR2 as SVGAGI. The CDR3 DNA reads TGTGCCAGCCTCCACTGGGAGGGGTTGGATACGCAGTATTTT. Its translation is CASLHWEGLDTQYF.

This clone has more than one count but fewer than ten. Other DNA sequences in the sample encode the same CDR3. The chain couples TRBV9 to TRBJ1-3, with 8 nucleotides matching TRBD1. Germline CDR1 SGDLS, CDR2 YYNGEE. With V trimmed by 0 bases and J by 0 bases, 2 bases remained unmatched. The CDR3 has 16 amino acids. The CDR3 coding sequence is TGTGCCAGCAGCGTAGCAGGGGGCCCCTCTGGAAACACCATATATTTT. Its protein is CASSVAGGPSGNTIYF.

The chain couples TRBV20-1 to TRBJ1-1; no definite D call. The CDR3 is made up of 11 amino acids. Trimming removed 3 bases at V and 10 bases at J, with 12 bases between. Germline V gives CDR1 DFQATT, CDR2 SNEGSKA (reference sequence). CDR3: CSASLRGGAFF. In DNA, the CDR3 is TGCAGTGCTAGTTTGCGGGGAGGAGCTTTCTTT.

The genes are TRBV6-1 and TRBJ1-3; maybe TRBD1 (5 bases). The CDR3 loop spans 15 amino acids. Germline CDR1 and CDR2: MNHNS and SASEGT. V dropped 0 bases and J dropped 1 base, with 7 bases sitting between them. The CDR3 DNA reads TGTGCCAGCAGTGAAGCGGAGGGGTCTGGAAACACCATATATTTT. It translates to CASSEAEGSGNTIYF.

The chain uses TRBV4-2 and TRBJ1-2; D not certain. V shed 4 bases and J shed 1 base, with 4 bases lying between them. Germline lookup yields CDR1 LGHNA and CDR2 YNFKEQ. CDR3 length equals 12 residues. CDR3 loop: CASSPNNYGYTF. CDR3 DNA: TGTGCCAGCAGCCCTAATAACTATGGCTACACCTTC.

The J gene is TRBJ1-2, the V gene TRBV6-5; TRBD1 matches at 7 bases. This CDR3 is built from 14 residues. The germline gives CDR1 MNHEY, CDR2 SVGAGI. V shed 10 bases and J 1 base; nucleotides not matched to a gene: 9. The CDR3 sequence: CATRPGQLNYGYTF. The CDR3 DNA sequence: TGTGCCACTAGGCCGGGACAGCTTAACTATGGCTACACCTTC.

The chain is built from TRBV24-1 and TRBJ2-2, with 11 bases identical to TRBD1. Germline V gene sequence: CDR1 KGHDR, CDR2 SFDVKD. This CDR3 has 16 residues. V trimming: 4 bases; J trimming: 3 bases; junction bases outside the gene matches: 3. Written as DNA, the CDR3 is TGTGCCACCAGTGACCCGGGACAGGGGGACACCGGGGAGCTGTTTTTT. Translated, it gives CATSDPGQGDTGELFF.

The CDR3 DNA reads as TGTGCCAGCGCGGGAGGGCCGATCACAGATACGCAGTATTTT. It specifies CASAGGPITDTQYF. The chain combines TRBV2 with TRBJ2-3; 9 positions match TRBD2. The V gene end was trimmed by 8 bases and the J gene end by 2 bases; junction bases not matched to a gene: 5. The CDR3 is made up of 14 amino acids. Per the germline V gene, CDR1 is SNHLY and CDR2 is FYNNEI. Based on the CDR3 plus reference TRBV2 and TRBJ2-3, the full variable domain is EPEVTQTPSHQVTQMGQEVILRCVPISNHLYFYWYRQILGQKVEFLVSFYNNEISEKSEIFDDQFSVERPDGSNFTLKIRSTKLEDSAMYFCASAGGPITDTQYFGPGTRLTVL.

About this clone: The junction does not match germline at one end; this may be a read error. The rearrangement joins TRBV20-1 to TRBJ2-3; D ambiguous. The CDR3 extends over 11 amino acids. CDR1 is DFQATT, CDR2 SNEGSKA, per germline (reference sequence). CDR3 sequence reads: CSAVSKDTQYF. The CDR3 DNA reads as TGCAGTGCTGTTAGCAAAGATACGCAGTATTTT.

This sequence joins TRBV24-1 and TRBJ2-1, with 8 positions matching TRBD2. J gave up 0 bases and V 7 bases, and 10 bases lay outside the gene matches. The germline gives CDR1 KGHDR, CDR2 SFDVKD. The CDR3 extends over 17 amino acids. This chain's CDR3 is CATRGSAGGSSYNEQFF. CDR3 DNA: TGTGCCACCAGGGGGTCTGCGGGAGGTAGCTCCTACAATGAGCAGTTCTTC.

The V and J genes are TRBV25-1 and TRBJ2-1, with D perhaps TRBD2 (6 bases). CDR1 and CDR2 from the germline V gene are MGHDK and SYGVNS. Trimming took 6 bases from V and 0 from J, leaving 18 bases between them. The length of the CDR3 is 17 residues. As DNA, the CDR3 is TGTGCCAGCAGCACCCTCGGAGCGGGTGACTCCTACAATGAGCAGTTCTTC. This sequence encodes CASSTLGAGDSYNEQFF.

J is TRBJ2-7 and V is TRBV3-1 (or the pseudogene TRBV3-2); 10 nucleotides match TRBD1. This CDR3 comprises 14 residues. With V trimmed by 4 bases and J by 4 bases, 4 bases remained unmatched. Germline V gene data show CDR1 as LGHDT and CDR2 as YNNKEL (reference sequence). Here the CDR3 DNA reads TGTGCCAGCAGCCCAGGGACAGGGGAGTACGAGCAGTACTTC. It yields the protein CASSPGTGEYEQYF.

The chain has TRBV10-3 and TRBJ1-1, with a possible D match to TRBD1 (5 bases). Germline V gives CDR1 ENHRY, CDR2 SYGVKD. Deletions cut 10 bases from V and 5 bases from J, with 20 bases between. The CDR3 totals 14 residues. CDR3 bases: TGTGCCAGCTGTGAACAGGCGGGGAGGACTGAAGCTTTCTTT. Protein sequence: CASCEQAGRTEAFF.

V gene TRBV9 combines with J gene TRBJ1-5, with D possibly matching TRBD1 (5 bases). V was trimmed by 3 bases and J by 0 bases, leaving 10 bases between them. Germline-derived CDR1 and CDR2 are SGDLS and YYNGEE. This CDR3 region has 15 residues. The CDR3 protein is CASSGDSHSNQPQHF. For the CDR3, the DNA is TGTGCCAGCAGCGGCGACAGCCATAGCAATCAGCCCCAGCATTTT. The whole variable domain, remainder taken from reference TRBV9 and TRBJ1-5, is DSGVTQTPKHLITATGQRVTLRCSPRSGDLSVYWYQQSLDQGLQFLIQYYNGEERAKGNILERFSAQQFPDLHSELNLSSLELGDSALYFCASSGDSHSNQPQHFGDGTRLSIL.

V and J are TRBV29-1 and TRBJ2-7; a possible D gene is TRBD1 (6 bases). The germline V and J ends were trimmed by 7 bases and 3 bases, with 13 bases remaining between them. This CDR3 region has 12 residues. Germline values: CDR1 SQVTM, CDR2 ANQGSEA. As DNA, the CDR3 is TGCAGCGCCCGGACAGACAACTACGAGCAGTACTTC. Translation gives CSARTDNYEQYF.